Below are 5 T cell receptor beta chains sequenced from a single sample in a study of blood T cell repertoires in COVID-19. TCRdb's copy holds only in-frame clones and misses some; the assay was immunoSEQ multiplex PCR. The repertoire holds roughly 130,000 clones, with about four fifths as singletons. What was sequenced was peripheral blood. These receptor sequences come from a man older than 75 with acute or convalescent COVID-19.

CDR3: CASSPNTPLAGATTDTQYF. CDR3 DNA sequence: TGCGCCAGCAGCCCAAACACACCCCTAGCGGGGGCTACGACAGATACGCAGTATTTT. The gene calls are TRBV4-1 and TRBJ2-3, with 10 bases aligning to TRBD2. The V and J ends lost 4 bases and 3 bases, in that order; junction bases with no gene match: 16. The CDR3 totals 19 residues. Germline CDR1 reads MGHRA; CDR2 reads YSYEKL.

This clone was seen once. The chain is built from TRBV6-5 and TRBJ1-6; D not certain. Germline V CDR1 and CDR2: MNHEY, SVGAGI. The V end lost 2 bases, the J end lost 6 bases, and 8 bases lay between the germline ends. The CDR3 extends over 14 amino acids. Here the CDR3 DNA reads TGTGCCAGCAGTTACCACATGCCTAATTCACCCCTCCACTTT. It is translated as CASSYHMPNSPLHF.

This sequence joins TRBV12-3 or TRBV12-4 and TRBJ1-1; tentatively, D is TRBD1 (5 bases). V was cut by 5 bases and J by 5 bases, with 12 bases left in between. The CDR3 spans 13 residues. CDR3 nucleotides: TGTGCCAGCAGTATAGGGGCGGGGACTGAAGCTTTCTTT. This codes for CASSIGAGTEAFF.

This chain connects TRBV5-1 to TRBJ1-2, with 10 bases lining up with TRBD1. J was trimmed by 8 bases and V by 4 bases; bases with no gene match: 11. This CDR3 has 15 residues. Per the germline V gene, CDR1 is SGHRS and CDR2 is YFSETQ. For the CDR3, the DNA is TGCGCCAGCAGCCCGGGTTGGGACAGGGGTGGAGGCTACACCTTC. Translated, it gives CASSPGWDRGGGYTF.

This chain connects TRBV5-4 to TRBJ1-3; maybe TRBD1 (6 bases). The germline V and J ends were trimmed by 0 bases and 0 bases, with 7 bases remaining between them. This CDR3 spans 15 amino acids. Germline loops: CDR1 SGHNT, CDR2 YYREEE (reference sequence). In DNA form, the CDR3 reads TGTGCCAGCAGCTTGGGGGGGCCCTCTGGAAACACCATATATTTT. As protein: CASSLGGPSGNTIYF.